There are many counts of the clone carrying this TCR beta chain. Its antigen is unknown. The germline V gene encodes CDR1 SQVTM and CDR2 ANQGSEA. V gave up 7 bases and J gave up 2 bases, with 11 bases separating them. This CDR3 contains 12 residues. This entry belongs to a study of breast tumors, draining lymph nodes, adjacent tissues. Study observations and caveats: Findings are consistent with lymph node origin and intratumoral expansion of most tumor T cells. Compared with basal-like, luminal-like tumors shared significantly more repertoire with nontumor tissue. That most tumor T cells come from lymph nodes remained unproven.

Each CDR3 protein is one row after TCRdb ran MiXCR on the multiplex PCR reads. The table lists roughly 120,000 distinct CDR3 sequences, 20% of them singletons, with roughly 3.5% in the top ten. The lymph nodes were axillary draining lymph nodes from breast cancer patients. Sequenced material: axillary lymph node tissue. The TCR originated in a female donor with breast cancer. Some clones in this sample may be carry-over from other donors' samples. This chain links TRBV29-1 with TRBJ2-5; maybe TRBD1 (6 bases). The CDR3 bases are TGCAGCGGAAGGGGGTCACAAGAGACCCAGTACTTC. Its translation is CSGRGSQETQYF.